The present T cell receptor (beta chain) was sequenced within a study of beta chain features in type 1 diabetes. The entirety of the isolated RNA underwent reverse transcription, so expressed TCRB transcripts were sequenced. Profiled with immunoSEQ multiplex PCR; TCRdb holds only in-frame clones, not every one. Of 360,000 or so clones in the sample, 20% were seen once. CDR3 length: 15 residues. With V trimmed by 4 bases and J by 4 bases, 8 bases remained unmatched. Germline V gene data show CDR1 as SGHRS and CDR2 as YFSETQ. Every donor had blood drawn once into heparin, around 120 mL on average. Each of the CD4+ naive, central memory, regulatory and stem cell-like memory populations was sorted via CD45RO/CCR7/CD25/CD127/CD95/CD27. Without exception, sorted populations had purity beyond 95%. The table lists this clone with a count of one.

The chain couples TRBV5-1 to TRBJ2-7, with TRBD2 matching 10 bases. This TCR came from a woman aged 18 to 35 in good health. Source material: naive CD4+ T cells from blood. The CDR3 region is CASSPIGLAAYEQYF. The CDR3 DNA is TGCGCCAGCAGCCCAATCGGACTAGCGGCTTACGAGCAGTACTTC.